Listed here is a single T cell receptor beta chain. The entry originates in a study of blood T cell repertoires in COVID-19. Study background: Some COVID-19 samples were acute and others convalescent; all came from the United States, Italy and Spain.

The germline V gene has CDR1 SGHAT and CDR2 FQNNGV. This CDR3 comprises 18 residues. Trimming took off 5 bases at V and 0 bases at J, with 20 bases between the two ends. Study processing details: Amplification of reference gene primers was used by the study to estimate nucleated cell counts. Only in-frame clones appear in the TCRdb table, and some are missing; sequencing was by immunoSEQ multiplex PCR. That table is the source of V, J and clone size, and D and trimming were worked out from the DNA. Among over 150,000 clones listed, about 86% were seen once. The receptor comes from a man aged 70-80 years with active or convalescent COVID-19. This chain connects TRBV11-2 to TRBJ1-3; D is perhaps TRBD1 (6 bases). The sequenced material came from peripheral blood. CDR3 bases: TGTGCCAGCAGCCCGGGGGGGCCCGACCGTCTCTCTGGAAACACCATATATTTT. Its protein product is CASSPGGPDRLSGNTIYF.